This entry lists 2 T cell receptor beta chains sequenced from one sample in a study of T cells after yellow fever vaccination. MiXCR, run by TCRdb on the 5' RACE reads, gives a single entry per CDR3 protein. The data contain approximately 510,000 distinct CDR3 sequences, 21% of them singletons. The material sequenced was PBMCs, taken 20 to 25 days after the first yellow fever vaccination. These receptors were collected from a man between 18 and 35 years old who received the YFV17D yellow fever vaccine.

This clonotype was counted only a few times. J is TRBJ2-7 and V is TRBV6-1; D is undetermined. V was pared by 6 bases and J by 5 bases, with 14 bases between. Germline-derived CDR1 and CDR2 are MNHNS and SASEGT. The CDR3 is 13 residues long. The CDR3 spells CASRSPTSNEQYV. The DNA for the CDR3 is TGTGCCAGCAGGAGCCCGACCTCTAACGAGCAGTACGTC.

This clonotype occurred a few times. This chain connects TRBV7-8 to TRBJ1-5; 9 bases line up with TRBD1. The CDR3 totals 18 residues. V gave up 4 bases and J gave up 6 bases; unmatched junction bases: 16. Per germline, CDR1 SGHVS and CDR2 FQNEAQ. The DNA of the CDR3 is TGTGCCAGCAGCTCCCGTCCACAGGGGGCTGCTAATGTTCAGCCCCAGCATTTT. This gives the protein CASSSRPQGAANVQPQHF.